The entry below describes one TCR beta chain. V was clipped by 4 bases and J by 3 bases; unmatched bases: 7. The CDR3 consists of 15 residues. CDR1 is SGHDT, CDR2 YYEEEE, per germline. The data were taken from a study of T cell changes during pregnancy in multiple sclerosis. Here immunoSEQ multiplex PCR was the method, and the copy in TCRdb shows in-frame clones only, minus some. The sample includes about 38,000 clones, around 90% of them seen just once. The chain couples TRBV5-6 to TRBJ2-1; 7 nucleotides line up with TRBD1. The source is a female donor with multiple sclerosis, enrolled in a pregnancy study. The sample here was CD8+ T cells from peripheral blood mononuclear cells, taken after pregnancy. CDR3 sequence: CASSPGTVNYNEQFF. In nucleotides, the CDR3 is TGTGCCAGCAGCCCAGGGACAGTGAACTACAATGAGCAGTTCTTC.